One and the same sample provided the 21 T cell receptor beta chains below, sequenced in a study of blood T cell repertoires in COVID-19 (dated by TCRdb to 2018 to 2020). Library prep was done by the immunoSEQ multiplex PCR assay. Here the immuneACCESS table is served through TCRdb, limited to in-frame sequences with V and J called. Missing clones are a known gap in these copies; in checked studies unresolved V genes cover under half, and the rest lacks a known reason. The sample table contains some 320,000 clones; only one count was recorded for around nine tenths of them. Jointly, the top ten make up 2% to 3% of the sample. The specimen sequenced was PBMCs or T cells enriched from blood (not recorded which). These TCRs come from a man aged 60 to 69 who had recovered from COVID-19.

The gene calls are TRBV27 and TRBJ1-6; TRBD1 matches 8 bases. There are 14 residues in the CDR3. CDR1 is MNHEY, CDR2 SMNVEV, per germline (reference sequence). The J segment lost 6 bases and the V segment lost 9 bases, leaving 7 bases of the junction unmatched. CDR3 loop: CASSVTGVNSPLHF. DNA of the CDR3: TGTGCCAGTTCAGTGACAGGGGTTAATTCACCCCTCCACTTT.

The J gene is TRBJ2-7, the V gene TRBV6-5; no firm D call. This CDR3 contains 14 residues. CDR1 is MNHEY and CDR2 is SVGAGI in the germline V gene. The V and J ends lost 2 bases and 3 bases respectively, with 11 bases between them. CDR3 sequence reads: CASSYRGRLYEQYF. For the CDR3, the DNA is TGTGCCAGCAGTTACAGAGGCAGACTCTACGAGCAGTACTTC.

The chain recombines TRBV30 with TRBJ1-4; D gene ambiguous. The ends were cut back, 7 bases at V and 6 bases at J, with 15 bases in the middle. The CDR3 extends over 13 amino acids. Germline V gene sequence: CDR1 GTSNPN, CDR2 SVGIG (reference sequence). The CDR3 sequence is CAYRGGGYEKLFF. CDR3 bases: TGTGCCTACCGGGGAGGCGGGTATGAAAAACTGTTTTTT.

The chain joins TRBV6-1 to TRBJ1-1, with D maybe TRBD1 (5 bases). Germline CDR1 reads MNHNS; CDR2 reads SASEGT. The V gene lost 2 bases and the J gene lost 1 base, with 11 bases spanning the gap. This CDR3 comprises 15 residues. The DNA for the CDR3 is TGTGCCAGCAGTGAACCGGGGGGAAGGAACACTGAAGCTTTCTTT. Amino acid sequence: CASSEPGGRNTEAFF.

V gene TRBV9 combines with J gene TRBJ2-7; 7 nucleotides agree with TRBD2. Germline CDR1 reads SGDLS; CDR2 reads YYNGEE. J gave up 0 bases and V 4 bases, and 4 bases lay outside the gene matches. The CDR3 spans 14 residues. The CDR3 DNA reads as TGTGCCAGCAGCCCTGGGGGGGTCTCCTACGAGCAGTACTTC. Its translation: CASSPGGVSYEQYF. Filled out from reference TRBV9 and TRBJ2-7, the complete variable domain reads DSGVTQTPKHLITATGQRVTLRCSPRSGDLSVYWYQQSLDQGLQFLIQYYNGEERAKGNILERFSAQQFPDLHSELNLSSLELGDSALYFCASSPGGVSYEQYFGPGTRLTVT.

The chain has TRBV5-4 and TRBJ2-7; perhaps TRBD2 as D (5 bases). The CDR3 is made up of 16 amino acids. V was clipped by 4 bases and J by 0 bases, with 17 bases between them. From germline, CDR1 is SGHNT and CDR2 YYREEE (reference sequence). The CDR3 loop reads CASSPNEVASSYEQYF. In DNA form, the CDR3 reads TGTGCCAGCAGCCCCAACGAGGTAGCGAGCTCCTACGAGCAGTACTTC.

The chain links TRBV6-5 to TRBJ2-1; D possibly corresponds to TRBD1 (6 bases). V was clipped by 7 bases and J by 0 bases, with 7 bases between them. CDR3 size: 13 residues. Germline CDR1 is MNHEY and CDR2 is SVGAGI. The CDR3 is CASKDSSYNEQFF. The CDR3 DNA sequence: TGTGCCAGCAAGGACAGCTCCTACAATGAGCAGTTCTTC.

The V and J genes are TRBV27 and TRBJ2-7; 7 bases map to TRBD2. Germline CDR1 is MNHEY and CDR2 is SMNVEV (reference sequence). The trim removed 2 bases at V and 2 bases at J, leaving 0 bases unmatched. The CDR3 runs 13 residues. CDR3 DNA: TGTGCCAGCAGTTTAGCGGGAGCCTACGAGCAGTACTTC. Amino acid sequence: CASSLAGAYEQYF.

The chain links TRBV4-1 to TRBJ2-1, with D perhaps matching TRBD2 (6 bases). The CDR3 loop spans 15 amino acids. V was clipped by 3 bases and J by 8 bases, with 17 bases between them. Germline V lookup: CDR1 MGHRA, CDR2 YSYEKL. In DNA, the CDR3 is TGCGCCAGCAGCCAGGGACTTTGGGGTTGGGATGAGCAGTTCTTC. Translating it yields CASSQGLWGWDEQFF.

This chain uses TRBV30 with TRBJ2-7; 8 nucleotides align to TRBD1. Germline V gene lookup returns CDR1 GTSNPN and CDR2 SVGIG (reference sequence). V lost 4 bases to trimming and J lost 6 bases; unmatched junction nucleotides: 14. This CDR3 comprises 15 residues. CDR3 nucleotide sequence: TGTGCCTGGAAAATTGTGGGGGTTCAGGGGGCCGAGCAGTACTTC. Its protein product is CAWKIVGVQGAEQYF.

The chain joins TRBV3-1 (or the pseudogene TRBV3-2) to TRBJ1-2, with 12 bases matching TRBD1. Germline V gene sequence: CDR1 LGHDT, CDR2 YNNKEL (reference sequence). This CDR3 contains 15 residues. The J segment lost 5 bases and the V segment lost 4 bases, leaving 5 bases of the junction unmatched. The DNA for the CDR3 is TGTGCCAGCAGCCTATGGGACAGGGGGCAATATGGCTACACCTTC. It codes for CASSLWDRGQYGYTF.

V gene TRBV4-3 combines with J gene TRBJ1-1; possibly TRBD1 for D (6 bases). The CDR3 totals 16 residues. V was shortened by 1 base and J by 5 bases, with 17 bases between the two germline ends. Germline CDR1 LGHNA, CDR2 YSLEER. The CDR3 protein is CASSQVGTGIKTEAFF. DNA for the CDR3: TGCGCCAGCAGCCAAGTTGGCACAGGGATAAAGACTGAAGCTTTCTTT.

This chain connects TRBV6-6 to TRBJ1-3; no firm D call. The CDR3 is made up of 16 amino acids. Germline loops: CDR1 MNHNY, CDR2 SVGAGI (reference sequence). The V and J ends lost 2 bases and 0 bases respectively, with 11 bases between them. The CDR3 spells CASSYIPRSSGNTIYF. CDR3 nucleotides: TGTGCCAGCAGTTACATCCCGCGAAGCTCTGGAAACACCATATATTTT.

This chain links TRBV5-1 with TRBJ1-6; TRBD1 agrees at 8 bases. Germline loops: CDR1 SGHRS, CDR2 YFSETQ. V was clipped by 0 bases and J by 14 bases; unmatched bases: 19. This CDR3 spans 18 amino acids. The CDR3 here is CASSLAGPLQGDLGALHF. CDR3 nucleotides: TGCGCCAGCAGCTTGGCCGGTCCGCTACAGGGGGATCTGGGAGCCCTCCACTTT.

This chain uses TRBV3-1 (or the pseudogene TRBV3-2) with TRBJ2-5, with TRBD2 identical over 8 bases. Trimming at V came to 1 base and at J to 5 bases, leaving 3 bases not matched to a gene. The CDR3 has 14 residues. Germline V gene lookup returns CDR1 LGHDT and CDR2 YNNKEL (reference sequence). In DNA, the CDR3 is TGTGCCAGCAGCCAAGCCGGGACTAGGGAGACCCAGTACTTC. This translates into CASSQAGTRETQYF.

The gene calls are TRBV19 and TRBJ1-5, with unresolved D. This CDR3 comprises 11 residues. From germline, CDR1 is LNHDA and CDR2 SQIVND (reference sequence). The V end was cut by 5 bases, the J end by 9 bases, with 8 bases between. CDR3 amino acids: CASSDGGPQHF. DNA of the CDR3: TGTGCCAGTAGTGACGGCGGGCCCCAGCATTTT.

The genes are TRBV10-3 and TRBJ2-3, with 12 positions matching TRBD1. V shed 3 bases, J shed 5 bases, and the junction held 6 bases outside the gene matches. This CDR3 comprises 16 residues. Germline V CDR1 and CDR2: ENHRY, SYGVKD. The CDR3 bases are TGTGCCATCAGTGACGGGACAGGGGGCTGGGTAGATACGCAGTATTTT. This sequence encodes CAISDGTGGWVDTQYF.

V usage is TRBV2 and J usage is TRBJ2-5; maybe TRBD2 (5 bases). Trimming pared 8 bases from V and 2 bases from J, leaving 15 bases between. There are 14 residues in the CDR3. The germline CDR1 and CDR2 sequences are SNHLY and FYNNEI. CDR3 protein: CASRLSRVQETQYF. The CDR3 nucleotides read TGTGCCAGCCGACTATCGAGAGTACAAGAGACCCAGTACTTC.

This clone has a single count. V and J are TRBV3-1 (or the pseudogene TRBV3-2) and TRBJ2-7, with 7 bases identical to TRBD2. Trimming at V came to 4 bases and at J to 1 base, leaving 7 bases not matched to a gene. The germline CDR1 and CDR2 sequences are LGHDT and YNNKEL (reference sequence). The CDR3 sequence is 15 residues long. CDR3 in DNA: TGTGCCAGCAGCCGGGGAGGGAGGGCATCCTACGAGCAGTACTTC. Protein product: CASSRGGRASYEQYF.

The chain couples TRBV12-3 or TRBV12-4 to TRBJ1-1; D remains unclear. V lost 6 bases to trimming and J lost 1 base, with 9 bases between them. This CDR3 is built from 13 residues. For the CDR3, the DNA is TGTGCCAGCAGACTTACGCGGAACACTGAAGCTTTCTTT. It yields the protein CASRLTRNTEAFF.

The genes are TRBV6-1 and TRBJ1-5; D gene unclear. Deletions cut 3 bases from V and 2 bases from J, with 11 bases between. CDR1 is MNHNS and CDR2 is SASEGT in the germline V gene. The CDR3 totals 15 residues. CDR3 region: CASSERPSGNQPQHF. In nucleotides, the CDR3 is TGTGCCAGCAGTGAGCGCCCCTCTGGCAATCAGCCCCAGCATTTT.